This T cell receptor beta chain was identified during a study of cytomegalovirus exposure and HLA in healthy donors. Study conclusions and caveats: Some TCR beta chains (164 of them) were listed as cytomegalovirus-associated.

This clone occurred a few times. Antigen specificity is unknown. Use of 60 Vbeta and 13 Jbeta primers characterized the PCR. Sequenced by immunoSEQ multiplex PCR; TCRdb stores in-frame clones only, minus some. The table lists 75,000 to 100,000 clones, approximately 74% of them singletons. The CDR3 is 16 residues long. Per germline, CDR1 SGHRS and CDR2 YFSETQ. Trimming at V came to 0 bases and at J to 3 bases, leaving 8 bases not matched to a gene. What was sequenced was PBMCs. The gene calls are TRBV5-1 and TRBJ2-7, with TRBD2 matching over 8 bases. The sequence derives from a woman between 65 and 79 years old in good health and CMV-seropositive. The CDR3 DNA sequence: TGCGCCAGCAGCTTGGGAGCCCGACTAGCGAGCTACGAGCAGTACTTC. It yields the protein CASSLGARLASYEQYF.